This TCR beta chain was found in a study of T cell clonotyping in hematopoietic cell transplantation. Overall study context: Recipients' pretransplant samples followed cytoreduction. Study outcomes and limitations: Few recipient clonotypes overlapped donors; over 97% were de novo at given depth. After transplant, recipient diversity fell while pathologically expanded clonotypes grew through day 180.

This CDR3 has 16 amino acids. J lost 8 bases, V lost 0 bases, and 12 bases had no gene match. The germline gives CDR1 SQVTM, CDR2 ANQGSEA. TCRdb's table, derived via immunoSEQ multiplex PCR, lists solely in-frame clones and lacks some. In the table there are tens of thousands of clones, 90% to 96% of which are singletons. The time point is: recipient sample about 28 days before transplant, after cytoreduction. Recipients were bled about 28 days pretransplant and at posttransplant days 30, 100, 180. With regard to this clone: Its antigen remains unidentified.

Specimen: peripheral blood mononuclear cells, collected before stem cell transplant. The receptor's source is a woman between 45 and 65 years old with acute myeloid leukemia. Some clones in this sample may be carry-over from other donors' samples. V and J are TRBV29-1 and TRBJ1-3, with 8 bases fitting TRBD1. The CDR3: CSVEDLTDRVTDTIYF. DNA for the CDR3: TGCAGCGTTGAAGATTTGACGGACAGGGTTACGGACACCATATATTTT.